This T cell receptor beta chain is drawn from a study of cytomegalovirus exposure and HLA in healthy donors. The study, taken as a whole, reports: Analyzed later, association rates of TCRs varied across HLA loci, with DRB1 most and HLA-C fewest. The likely explanation for a cluster of highly shared sequence variants was sequencing artifact.

As concerns this clone: Its antigen is still unknown.

CDR1 is SEHNR and CDR2 is FQNEAQ in the germline V gene (reference sequence). The CDR3 sequence is 16 residues long. Trimming left V 8 bases short and J 3 bases short, with 22 bases between. PCR used 60 Vbeta primers and 13 Jbeta primers. Produced via immunoSEQ multiplex PCR; TCRdb's table is partial and in-frame only. The table includes roughly 150,000 clones, around 83% detected once. The sequencing sample was made of PBMCs. The sequence was collected from a man aged 25 to 40 in good health and CMV-seropositive. This chain joins TRBV7-9 and TRBJ2-5; tentatively, D is TRBD2 (6 bases). This CDR3 is CASGPPSDNPEETQYF. Written as DNA, the CDR3 is TGTGCCAGCGGGCCTCCTAGCGACAACCCTGAAGAGACCCAGTACTTC.